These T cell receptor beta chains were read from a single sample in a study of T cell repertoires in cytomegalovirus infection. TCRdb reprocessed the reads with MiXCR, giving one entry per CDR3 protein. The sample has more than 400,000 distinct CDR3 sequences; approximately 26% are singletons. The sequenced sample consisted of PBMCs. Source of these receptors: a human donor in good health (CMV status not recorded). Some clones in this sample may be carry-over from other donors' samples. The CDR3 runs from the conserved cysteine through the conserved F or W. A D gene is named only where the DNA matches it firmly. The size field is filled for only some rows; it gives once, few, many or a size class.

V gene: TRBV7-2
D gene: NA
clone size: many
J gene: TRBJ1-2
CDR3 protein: CASSFDIRGSDGYTF

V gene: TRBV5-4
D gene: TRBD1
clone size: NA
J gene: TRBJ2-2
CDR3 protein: CASSPSGQGPTGELFF

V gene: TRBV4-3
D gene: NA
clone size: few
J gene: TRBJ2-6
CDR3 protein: CASSQGPSGANVLTF

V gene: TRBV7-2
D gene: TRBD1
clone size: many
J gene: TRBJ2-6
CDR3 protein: CASSITGGNLIGANVLTF

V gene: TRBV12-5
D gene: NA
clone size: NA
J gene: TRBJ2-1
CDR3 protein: CASGLLREQFF

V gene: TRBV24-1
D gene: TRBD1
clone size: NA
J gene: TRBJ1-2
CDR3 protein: CATSDLRTGFGYTF

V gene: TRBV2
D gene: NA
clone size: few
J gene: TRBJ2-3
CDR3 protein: CASQLWRASPYF

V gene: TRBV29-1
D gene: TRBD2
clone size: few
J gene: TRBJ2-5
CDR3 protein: CSCSGGKETQYF

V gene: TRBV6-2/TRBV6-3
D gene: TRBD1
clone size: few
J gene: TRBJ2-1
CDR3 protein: CASSRRLDLGTGRHEQFF

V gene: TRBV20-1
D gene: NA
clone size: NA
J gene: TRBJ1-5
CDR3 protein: CSASPQGNQPQHF

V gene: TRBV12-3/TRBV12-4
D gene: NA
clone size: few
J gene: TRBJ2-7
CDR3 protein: CASSSPSVSYEQYF